This T cell receptor (beta chain) emerged from a study of cytomegalovirus exposure and HLA in healthy donors. General study findings and limits: CMV serostatus stood as the only immune exposure information on hand.

The CDR3 contains 14 residues. Germline V lookup: CDR1 MNHEY, CDR2 SMNVEV (reference sequence). J lost 2 bases, V lost 8 bases, and 5 bases had no gene match. As regards this clone: Antigen unknown.

13 Jbeta primers and 60 Vbeta primers were used for the PCR. Method: immunoSEQ multiplex PCR; TCRdb's copy keeps in-frame clones and lacks some. The sample consists of about 190,000 clones, more than 65% of them appearing once. The clonotype comes from a woman aged 25 to 39 in good health and CMV-seropositive. The material sequenced was PBMCs. V usage is TRBV27 and J usage is TRBJ1-5; 8 positions agree with TRBD1. CDR3 DNA: TGTGCCAGCGGACAGGGTTTTGGCAATCAGCCCCAGCATTTT. Translating gives CASGQGFGNQPQHF.